Listed below are T cell receptor beta chains from one sample, sequenced in a study of human T cells and chemical hapten exposure. TCRdb passed the RACE reads through MiXCR, listing each CDR3 protein once. The table lists 80,000 to 100,000 distinct CDR3 sequences, 9.5% to 14% of them singletons. The specimen was whole blood, collected in connection with sensitization to the hapten diphenylcyclopropenone (DPC). The receptor source for this set is a woman in her fifties or sixties with alopecia areata. Some clones in this sample may be carry-over from other donors' samples. Each CDR3 is given with its conserved first and last residue.

v_call: TRBV6-6
j_call: TRBJ2-2
cdr3_length: 14
cdr3_aa: CASSYLADTGELFF

v_call: TRBV3-1
j_call: TRBJ2-1
cdr3_length: 16
cdr3_aa: CASSHLGLAGGKEQFF

v_call: TRBV6-6
j_call: TRBJ1-4
cdr3_length: 14
cdr3_aa: CASRFGQREEKLFF

v_call: TRBV11-3
j_call: TRBJ2-7
cdr3_length: 14
cdr3_aa: CASSMGVNSYEQYF

v_call: TRBV6-2/TRBV6-3
j_call: TRBJ2-1
cdr3_length: 16
cdr3_aa: CASSSGGVADYNEQFF

v_call: TRBV6-5
j_call: TRBJ2-3
cdr3_length: 14
cdr3_aa: CASSPQGVTDTQYF

v_call: TRBV6-1
j_call: TRBJ2-7
cdr3_length: 14
cdr3_aa: CASTAGQGLYEQYF

v_call: TRBV4-3
j_call: TRBJ2-3
cdr3_length: 19
cdr3_aa: CASSQDGQGRADATDTQYF

v_call: TRBV18
j_call: TRBJ1-1
cdr3_length: 14
cdr3_aa: CASSRQGRNTEAFF

v_call: TRBV3-1
j_call: TRBJ2-1
cdr3_length: 16
cdr3_aa: CASSQDRGNFFNEQFF

v_call: TRBV6-1
j_call: TRBJ2-1
cdr3_length: 16
cdr3_aa: CASSEPHGNSYNEQFF

v_call: TRBV12-3/TRBV12-4
j_call: TRBJ1-5
cdr3_length: 14
cdr3_aa: CASSGTASNQPQHF

v_call: TRBV7-3
j_call: TRBJ2-7
cdr3_length: 15
cdr3_aa: CASSFTGGTFYEQYF

v_call: TRBV29-1
j_call: TRBJ2-7
cdr3_length: 13
cdr3_aa: CSVDERGYGEQYF

v_call: TRBV25-1
j_call: TRBJ1-2
cdr3_length: 15
cdr3_aa: CASSADSQWIYGYTF

v_call: TRBV14
j_call: TRBJ2-1
cdr3_length: 15
cdr3_aa: CASSQGRGPYNEQFF

v_call: TRBV29-1
j_call: TRBJ2-7
cdr3_length: 13
cdr3_aa: CSVEETGGREQYF

v_call: TRBV7-9
j_call: TRBJ2-2
cdr3_length: 16
cdr3_aa: CASSQRLGINTGELFF

v_call: TRBV11-2
j_call: TRBJ2-4
cdr3_length: 11
cdr3_aa: CASSLQNIQYF

v_call: TRBV4-3
j_call: TRBJ2-2
cdr3_length: 14
cdr3_aa: CASSQSINRGSLFF

v_call: TRBV2
j_call: TRBJ2-5
cdr3_length: 12
cdr3_aa: CASSETPTAGDF

v_call: TRBV7-6
j_call: TRBJ2-3
cdr3_length: 16
cdr3_aa: CASSQTSGRATDTQYF

v_call: TRBV12-3/TRBV12-4
j_call: TRBJ2-1
cdr3_length: 15
cdr3_aa: CASSPRTSGSNEQFF

v_call: TRBV18
j_call: TRBJ2-5
cdr3_length: 13
cdr3_aa: CATMPALQETQYF

v_call: TRBV18
j_call: TRBJ1-3
cdr3_length: 17
cdr3_aa: CASSPQDRPHSGNTIYF

v_call: TRBV29-1
j_call: TRBJ2-1
cdr3_length: 13
cdr3_aa: CSVEDLWGRGQFF

v_call: TRBV5-1
j_call: TRBJ2-7
cdr3_length: 14
cdr3_aa: CASSFAEPPYEQYF

v_call: TRBV28
j_call: TRBJ1-5
cdr3_length: 11
cdr3_aa: CASSFNQPQHF

v_call: TRBV10-1
j_call: TRBJ2-1
cdr3_length: 17
cdr3_aa: CASSENPLAGWFDEQFF

v_call: TRBV20-1
j_call: TRBJ2-5
cdr3_length: 15
cdr3_aa: CSARGPDRGGETQYF

v_call: TRBV7-8
j_call: TRBJ2-4
cdr3_length: 19
cdr3_aa: CASSLAMRTSGGIKNIQYF

v_call: TRBV29-1
j_call: TRBJ2-3
cdr3_length: 15
cdr3_aa: CSVDAGSGVTDTQYF

v_call: TRBV29-1
j_call: TRBJ1-5
cdr3_length: 12
cdr3_aa: CSVGDRDQPQHF

v_call: TRBV18
j_call: TRBJ2-7
cdr3_length: 13
cdr3_aa: CASSPGQYVEQYF